Listed here is a single T cell receptor beta chain. TCRdb keeps only in-frame clones here, not all; method: immunoSEQ multiplex PCR. The repertoire consists of tens of thousands of clones, with roughly 93% occurring once and the leading ten covering under 2%. The data are from a study of T cell changes during pregnancy in multiple sclerosis. This CDR3 spans 12 amino acids. The V gene's germline CDR1 is MNHEY and CDR2 SVGAGI. Trimming cost V 9 bases and J 1 base; bases outside gene matches: 2. The clonotype originates from a female donor with multiple sclerosis, enrolled in a pregnancy study. The material sequenced was peripheral blood, taken after pregnancy. The V and J genes are TRBV6-5 and TRBJ1-1; the match to TRBD1 covers 7 bases. CDR3 nucleotides: TGTGCCAGTAGACAGGGGAACACTGAAGCTTTCTTT. It is translated as CASRQGNTEAFF.